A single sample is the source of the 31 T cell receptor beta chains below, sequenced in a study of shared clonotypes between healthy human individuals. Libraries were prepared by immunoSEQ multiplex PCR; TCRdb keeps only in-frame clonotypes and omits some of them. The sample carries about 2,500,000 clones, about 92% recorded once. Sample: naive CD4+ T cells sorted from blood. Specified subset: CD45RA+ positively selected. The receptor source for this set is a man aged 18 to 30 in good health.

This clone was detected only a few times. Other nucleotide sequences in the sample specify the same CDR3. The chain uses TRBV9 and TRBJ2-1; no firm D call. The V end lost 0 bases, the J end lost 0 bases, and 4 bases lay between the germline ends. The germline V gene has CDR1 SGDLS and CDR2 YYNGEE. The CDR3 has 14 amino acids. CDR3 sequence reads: CASSVASSYNEQFF. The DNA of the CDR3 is TGTGCCAGCAGCGTAGCTAGCTCCTACAATGAGCAGTTCTTC.

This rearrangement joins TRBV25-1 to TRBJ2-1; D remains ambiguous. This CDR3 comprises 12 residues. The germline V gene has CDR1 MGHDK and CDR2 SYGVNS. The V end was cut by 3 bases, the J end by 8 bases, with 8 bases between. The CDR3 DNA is TGTGCCAGCAGTGATCGGGTGGATGAGCAGTTCTTC. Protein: CASSDRVDEQFF.

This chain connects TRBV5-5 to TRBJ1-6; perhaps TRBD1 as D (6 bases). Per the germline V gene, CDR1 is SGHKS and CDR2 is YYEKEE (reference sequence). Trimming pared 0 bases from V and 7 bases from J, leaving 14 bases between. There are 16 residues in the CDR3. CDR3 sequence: CASSLAGQGSNSPLHF. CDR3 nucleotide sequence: TGTGCCAGCAGCTTGGCGGGGCAGGGGAGCAATTCACCCCTCCACTTT.

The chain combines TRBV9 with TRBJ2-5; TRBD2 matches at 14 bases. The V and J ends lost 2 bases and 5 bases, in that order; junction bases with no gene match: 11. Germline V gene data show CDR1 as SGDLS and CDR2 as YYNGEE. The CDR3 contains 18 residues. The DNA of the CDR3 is TGTGCCAGCAGCGTTTCGACTAGCGGGGGGGACCCCGGGGAGACCCAGTACTTC. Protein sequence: CASSVSTSGGDPGETQYF.

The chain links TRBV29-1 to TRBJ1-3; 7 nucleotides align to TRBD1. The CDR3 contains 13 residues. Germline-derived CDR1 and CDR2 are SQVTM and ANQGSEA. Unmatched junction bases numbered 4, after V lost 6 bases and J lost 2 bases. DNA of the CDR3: TGCAGCGTACAGGGGCAGACTGGAAACACCATATATTTT. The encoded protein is CSVQGQTGNTIYF.

The CDR3 DNA reads TGTGCTACTTACTTAGGGGCTAGCGGGAGGTTGTTTTTT. Encoded protein: CATYLGASGRLFF. The chain employs TRBV12-5 and TRBJ2-2; 11 nucleotides align to TRBD2. CDR3 length equals 13 residues. CDR1 and CDR2 from the germline V gene are LGHNT and FRNRAP. Unmatched junction bases numbered 13, after V lost 10 bases and J lost 15 bases.

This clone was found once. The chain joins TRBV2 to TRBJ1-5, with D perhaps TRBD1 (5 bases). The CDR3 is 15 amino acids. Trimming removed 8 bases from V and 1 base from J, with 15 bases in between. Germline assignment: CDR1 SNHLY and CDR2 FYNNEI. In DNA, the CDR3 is TGTGCCAGCGGGGGTGGGGTGAAGAGCAATCAGCCCCAGCATTTT. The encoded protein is CASGGGVKSNQPQHF.

The CDR3 loop reads CASSYSSFPETQYF. Here the CDR3 DNA reads TGTGCCAGCAGTTACTCATCGTTCCCGGAGACCCAGTACTTC. The chain couples TRBV6-5 to TRBJ2-5; D unclear. The germline CDR1 and CDR2 sequences are MNHEY and SVGAGI. This CDR3 has 14 amino acids. Deletions cut 0 bases from V and 5 bases from J, with 10 bases between.

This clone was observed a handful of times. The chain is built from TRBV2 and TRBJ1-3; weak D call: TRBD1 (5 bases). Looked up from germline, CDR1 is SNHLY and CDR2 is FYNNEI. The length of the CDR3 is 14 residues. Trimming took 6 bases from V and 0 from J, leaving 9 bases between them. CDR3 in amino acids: CASRPGSSGNTIYF. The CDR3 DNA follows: TGTGCCAGCAGACCAGGGAGCTCTGGAAACACCATATATTTT.

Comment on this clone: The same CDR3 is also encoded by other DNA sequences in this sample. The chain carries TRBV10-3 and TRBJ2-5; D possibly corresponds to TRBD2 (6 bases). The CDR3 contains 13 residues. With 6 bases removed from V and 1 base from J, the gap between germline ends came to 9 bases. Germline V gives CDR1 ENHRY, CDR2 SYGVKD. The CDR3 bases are TGTGCCATCAGACGGGACTCCCAAGAGACCCAGTACTTC. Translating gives CAIRRDSQETQYF.

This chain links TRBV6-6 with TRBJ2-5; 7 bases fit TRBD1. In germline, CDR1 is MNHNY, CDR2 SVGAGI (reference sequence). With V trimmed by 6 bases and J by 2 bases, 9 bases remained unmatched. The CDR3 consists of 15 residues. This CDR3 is CASRTGQSDQETQYF. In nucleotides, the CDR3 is TGTGCCAGCAGAACGGGACAGTCTGATCAAGAGACCCAGTACTTC.

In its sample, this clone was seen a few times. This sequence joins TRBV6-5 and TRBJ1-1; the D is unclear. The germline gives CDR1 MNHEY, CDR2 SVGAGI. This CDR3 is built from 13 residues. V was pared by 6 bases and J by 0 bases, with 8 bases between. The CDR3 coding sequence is TGTGCCAGCAGAGATAGTATGAACACTGAAGCTTTCTTT. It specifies CASRDSMNTEAFF.

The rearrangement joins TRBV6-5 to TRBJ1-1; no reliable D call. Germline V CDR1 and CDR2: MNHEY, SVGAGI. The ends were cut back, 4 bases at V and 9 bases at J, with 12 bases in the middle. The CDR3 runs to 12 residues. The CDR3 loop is CASSFQSRQAFF. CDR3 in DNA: TGTGCCAGCAGTTTCCAGTCGCGGCAAGCTTTCTTT.

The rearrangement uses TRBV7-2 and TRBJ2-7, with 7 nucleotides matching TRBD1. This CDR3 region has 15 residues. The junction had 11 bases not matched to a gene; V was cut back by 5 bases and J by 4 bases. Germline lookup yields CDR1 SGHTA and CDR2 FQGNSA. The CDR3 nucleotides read TGTGCCAGCAGCACCGGCGCAGGGGGAGTGTACGAGCAGTACTTC. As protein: CASSTGAGGVYEQYF.

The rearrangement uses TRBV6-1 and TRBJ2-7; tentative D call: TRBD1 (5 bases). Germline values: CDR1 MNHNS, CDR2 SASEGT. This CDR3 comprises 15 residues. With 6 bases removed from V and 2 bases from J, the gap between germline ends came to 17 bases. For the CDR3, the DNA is TGTGCCAGCAGAGTTCTCAGGGAAATTGCCTACGAGCAGTACTTC. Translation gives CASRVLREIAYEQYF.

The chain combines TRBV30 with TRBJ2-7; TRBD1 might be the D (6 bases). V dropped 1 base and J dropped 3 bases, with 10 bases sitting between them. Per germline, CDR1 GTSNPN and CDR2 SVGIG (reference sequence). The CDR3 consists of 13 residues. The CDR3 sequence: CAWSAGTIYEQYF. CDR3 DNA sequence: TGTGCCTGGAGTGCCGGGACAATCTACGAGCAGTACTTC.

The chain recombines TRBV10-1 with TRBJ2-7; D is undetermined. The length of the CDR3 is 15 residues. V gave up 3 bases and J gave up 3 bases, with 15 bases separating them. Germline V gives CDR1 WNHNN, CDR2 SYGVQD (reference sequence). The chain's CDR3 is CASSDLKGDGYEQYF. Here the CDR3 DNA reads TGCGCCAGCAGTGACCTAAAAGGAGACGGCTACGAGCAGTACTTC.

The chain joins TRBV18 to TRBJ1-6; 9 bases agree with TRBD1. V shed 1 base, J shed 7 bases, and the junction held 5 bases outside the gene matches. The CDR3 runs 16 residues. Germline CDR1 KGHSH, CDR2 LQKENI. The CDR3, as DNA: TGTGCCAGCTCACCACAGACAGGGACAGGGAATTCACCCCTCCACTTT. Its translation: CASSPQTGTGNSPLHF.

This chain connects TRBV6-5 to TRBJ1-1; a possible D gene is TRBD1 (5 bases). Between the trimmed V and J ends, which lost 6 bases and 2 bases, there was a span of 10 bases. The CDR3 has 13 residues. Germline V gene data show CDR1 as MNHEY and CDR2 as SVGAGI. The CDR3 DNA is TGTGCCAGCAGACCCAGGGAAAACACTGAAGCTTTCTTT. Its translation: CASRPRENTEAFF.

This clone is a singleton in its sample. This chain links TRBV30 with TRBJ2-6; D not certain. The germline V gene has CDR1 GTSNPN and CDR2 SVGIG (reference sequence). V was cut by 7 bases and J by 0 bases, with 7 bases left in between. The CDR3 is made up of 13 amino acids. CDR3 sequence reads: CAYAASGANVLTF. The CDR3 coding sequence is TGTGCCTACGCAGCCTCTGGGGCCAACGTCCTGACTTTC. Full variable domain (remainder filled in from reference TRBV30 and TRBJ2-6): SQTIHQWPATLVQPVGSPLSLECTVEGTSNPNLYWYRQAAGRGLQLLFYSVGIGQISSEVPQNLSASRPQDRQFILSSKKLLLSDSGFYLCAYAASGANVLTFGAGSRLTVL.

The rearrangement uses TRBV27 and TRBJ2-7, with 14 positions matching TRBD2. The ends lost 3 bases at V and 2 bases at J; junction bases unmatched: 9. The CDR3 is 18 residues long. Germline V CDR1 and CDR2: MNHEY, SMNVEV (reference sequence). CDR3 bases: TGTGCCAGCAGTTTGTCCCCAAAGACTAGCGGGAGGGCCTACGAGCAGTACTTC. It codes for CASSLSPKTSGRAYEQYF.

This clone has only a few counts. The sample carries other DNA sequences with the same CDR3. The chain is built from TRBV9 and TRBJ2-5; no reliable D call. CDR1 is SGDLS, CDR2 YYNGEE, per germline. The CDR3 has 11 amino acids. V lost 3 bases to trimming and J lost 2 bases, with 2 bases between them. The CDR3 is CASSDQETQYF. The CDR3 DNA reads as TGTGCCAGCAGCGATCAAGAGACCCAGTACTTC.

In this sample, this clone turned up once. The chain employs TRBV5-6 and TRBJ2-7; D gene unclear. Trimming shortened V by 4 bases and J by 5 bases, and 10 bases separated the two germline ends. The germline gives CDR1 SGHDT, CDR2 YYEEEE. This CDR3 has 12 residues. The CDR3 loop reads CASSGSSHEQYF. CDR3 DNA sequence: TGTGCCAGCAGCGGAAGCAGCCACGAGCAGTACTTC.

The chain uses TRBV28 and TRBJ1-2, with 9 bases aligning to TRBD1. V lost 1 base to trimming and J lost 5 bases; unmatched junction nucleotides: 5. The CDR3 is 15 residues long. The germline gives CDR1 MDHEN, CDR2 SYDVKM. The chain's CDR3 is CASSLYGQGPYGYTF. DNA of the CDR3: TGTGCCAGCAGTTTATACGGACAGGGGCCGTATGGCTACACCTTC.

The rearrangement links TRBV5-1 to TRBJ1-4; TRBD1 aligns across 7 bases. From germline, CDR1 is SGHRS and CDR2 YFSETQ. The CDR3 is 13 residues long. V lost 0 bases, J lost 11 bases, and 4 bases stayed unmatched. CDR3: CASSLAGTDKLFF. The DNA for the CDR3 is TGCGCCAGCAGCTTGGCCGGGACAGATAAACTGTTTTTT.

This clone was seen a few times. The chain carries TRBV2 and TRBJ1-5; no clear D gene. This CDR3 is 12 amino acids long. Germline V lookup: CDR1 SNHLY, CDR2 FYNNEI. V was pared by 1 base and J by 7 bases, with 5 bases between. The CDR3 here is CASSEEVQPQHF. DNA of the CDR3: TGTGCCAGCAGTGAAGAGGTCCAGCCCCAGCATTTT.

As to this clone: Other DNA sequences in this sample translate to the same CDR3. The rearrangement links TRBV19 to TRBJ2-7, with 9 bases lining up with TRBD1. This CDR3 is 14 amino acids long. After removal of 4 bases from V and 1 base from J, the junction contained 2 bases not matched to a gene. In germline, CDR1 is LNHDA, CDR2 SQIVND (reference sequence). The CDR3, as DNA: TGTGCCAGTAGTACTGGGACAGGGTCCTACGAGCAGTACTTC. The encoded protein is CASSTGTGSYEQYF.

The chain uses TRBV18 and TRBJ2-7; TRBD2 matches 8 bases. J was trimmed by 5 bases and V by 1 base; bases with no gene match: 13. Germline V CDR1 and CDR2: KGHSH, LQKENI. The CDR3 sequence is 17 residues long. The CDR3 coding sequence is TGTGCCAGCTCACCACTGGGGATAGCGGGAACTCTCAACGAGCAGTACTTC. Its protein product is CASSPLGIAGTLNEQYF.

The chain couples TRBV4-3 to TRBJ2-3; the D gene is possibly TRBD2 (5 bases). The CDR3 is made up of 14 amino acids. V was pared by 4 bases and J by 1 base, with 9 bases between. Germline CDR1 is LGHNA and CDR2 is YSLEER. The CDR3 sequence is CASSLGDGTDTQYF. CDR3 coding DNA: TGCGCCAGCAGCCTGGGAGATGGCACAGATACGCAGTATTTT.

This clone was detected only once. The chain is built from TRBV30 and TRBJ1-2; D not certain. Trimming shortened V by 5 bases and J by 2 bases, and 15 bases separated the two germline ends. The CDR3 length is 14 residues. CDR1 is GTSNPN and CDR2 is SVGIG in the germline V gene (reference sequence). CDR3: CAWDTGKPNYGYTF. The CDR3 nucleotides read TGTGCCTGGGATACCGGGAAGCCAAACTATGGCTACACCTTC.

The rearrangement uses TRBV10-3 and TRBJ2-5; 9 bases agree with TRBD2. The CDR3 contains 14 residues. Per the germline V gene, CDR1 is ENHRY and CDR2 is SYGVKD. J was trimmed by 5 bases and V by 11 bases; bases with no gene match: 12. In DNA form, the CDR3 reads TGTGCCGTCCATAGCGGGAGAGGAGGGGAGACCCAGTACTTC. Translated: CAVHSGRGGETQYF.